This T cell receptor beta chain was recorded in a study of patients and donors after allogeneic stem cell transplantation. TCRdb ran MiXCR on the RT-PCR reads and lists one entry per CDR3 protein. Of around 82,000 distinct CDR3 sequences listed, approximately 5.2% are singletons. This clonotype occurred many times. CDR1 SGHTA and CDR2 FQGTGA come from the germline V gene. The V segment lost 4 bases and the J segment 13 bases; nucleotides outside the gene matches: 6. The CDR3 extends over 13 amino acids. Sequenced input: blood, either unsorted or a sorted T cell fraction (not recorded which). The chain links TRBV7-3 to TRBJ2-3; 12 bases are shared with TRBD2. The sequence was collected from a human donor who was either an allogeneic HSCT recipient or a stem cell or donor lymphocyte infusion donor (not recorded which). It is not recorded whose cells these are; they may come from a transplant donor. CDR3 residues: CASSSRGLAGKYF. The DNA of the CDR3 is TGTGCCAGCAGCTCCAGAGGACTAGCGGGAAAGTATTTT.